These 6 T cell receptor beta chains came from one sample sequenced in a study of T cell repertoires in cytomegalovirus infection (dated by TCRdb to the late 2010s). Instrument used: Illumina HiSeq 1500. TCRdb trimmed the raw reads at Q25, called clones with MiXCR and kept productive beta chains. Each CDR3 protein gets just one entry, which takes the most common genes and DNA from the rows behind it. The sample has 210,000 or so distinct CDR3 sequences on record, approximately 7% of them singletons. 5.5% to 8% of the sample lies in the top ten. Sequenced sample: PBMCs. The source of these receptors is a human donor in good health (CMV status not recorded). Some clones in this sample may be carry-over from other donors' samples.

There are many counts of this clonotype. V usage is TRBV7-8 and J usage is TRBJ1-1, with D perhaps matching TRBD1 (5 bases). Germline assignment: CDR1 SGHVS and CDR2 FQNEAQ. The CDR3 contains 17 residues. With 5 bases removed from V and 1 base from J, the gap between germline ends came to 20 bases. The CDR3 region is CASSHPARGRGNTEAFF. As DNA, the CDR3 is TGTGCCAGCAGCCACCCTGCTCGGGGGAGAGGGAACACTGAAGCTTTCTTT.

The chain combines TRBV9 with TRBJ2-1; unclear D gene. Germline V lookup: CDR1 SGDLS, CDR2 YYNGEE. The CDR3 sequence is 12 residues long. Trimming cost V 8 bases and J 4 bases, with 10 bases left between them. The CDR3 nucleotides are TGTGCCAGTGGGCGCGAATACAATGAGCAGTTCTTC. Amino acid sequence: CASGREYNEQFF.

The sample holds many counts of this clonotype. CDR3 bases: TGTGCCAGCAGCTTGCAGGGGACCTACAATGAGCAGTTCTTC. Its translation: CASSLQGTYNEQFF. The rearrangement links TRBV5-8 to TRBJ2-1; the D gene is possibly TRBD1 (6 bases). V gave up 1 base and J gave up 2 bases, with 7 bases separating them. This CDR3 has 14 amino acids. Germline assignment: CDR1 SGHTS and CDR2 YDEGEE.

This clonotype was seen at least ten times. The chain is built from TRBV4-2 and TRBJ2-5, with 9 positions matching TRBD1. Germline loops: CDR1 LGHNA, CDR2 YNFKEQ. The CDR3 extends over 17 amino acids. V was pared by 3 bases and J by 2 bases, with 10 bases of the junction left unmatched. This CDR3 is CASSHNRGPLSQETQYF. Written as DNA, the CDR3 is TGTGCCAGCAGCCACAACAGGGGGCCCCTTTCTCAAGAGACCCAGTACTTC.

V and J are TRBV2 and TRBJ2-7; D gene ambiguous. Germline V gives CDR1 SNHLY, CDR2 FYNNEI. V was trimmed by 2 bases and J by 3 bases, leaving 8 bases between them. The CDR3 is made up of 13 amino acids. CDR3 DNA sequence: TGTGCCAGCAGTGAACAGGCCAGCTACGAGCAGTACTTC. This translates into CASSEQASYEQYF. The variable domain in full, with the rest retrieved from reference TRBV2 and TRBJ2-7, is EPEVTQTPSHQVTQMGQEVILRCVPISNHLYFYWYRQILGQKVEFLVSFYNNEISEKSEIFDDQFSVERPDGSNFTLKIRSTKLEDSAMYFCASSEQASYEQYFGPGTRLTVT.

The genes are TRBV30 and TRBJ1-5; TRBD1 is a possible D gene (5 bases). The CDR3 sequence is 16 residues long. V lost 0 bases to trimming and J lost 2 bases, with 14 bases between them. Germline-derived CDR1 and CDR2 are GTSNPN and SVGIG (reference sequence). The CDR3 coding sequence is TGTGCCTGGAGTGTACGATTCCCCAGGGGCAATCAGCCCCAGCATTTT. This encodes CAWSVRFPRGNQPQHF.